The 28 T cell receptor beta chains presented below share a single source sample, sequenced in a study of molecular identifiers for immune sequencing clone quantification. In TCRdb, the PCR reads were re-called with MiXCR into one record per CDR3 protein. The sample holds about 10,000 distinct CDR3 sequences, over 15% seen once. The specimen was naive CD8+ T cells from blood, with Jurkat cell RNA spiked in. Subset meaning: FACS-sorted CD8+CD4-CCR7+CD45RA+ naive T cells. The receptor source for this set is a human donor in good health. Some libraries in this study had Jurkat cell RNA spiked in.

Of note for this clonotype: This clone may be a read error of a much larger clone one base away. V gene TRBV15 combines with J gene TRBJ1-2; D not resolved. The germline V gene has CDR1 LNHNV and CDR2 YYDKDF (reference sequence). The V and J ends lost 8 bases and 6 bases respectively, with 13 bases between them. The CDR3 spans 12 residues. DNA of the CDR3: TGTGCCACCCGACGGGGTTTGAATGGCTACACCTTC. Its protein product is CATRRGLNGYTF.

The rearrangement uses TRBV27 and TRBJ1-1; the D gene is possibly TRBD1 (5 bases). Between the trimmed V and J ends, which lost 3 bases and 0 bases, there was a span of 14 bases. This CDR3 has 16 residues. The V gene's germline CDR1 is MNHEY and CDR2 SMNVEV (reference sequence). The DNA of the CDR3 is TGTGCCAGCAGTTTCAGGTTTAGGGGCTTGAACACTGAAGCTTTCTTT. Translation: CASSFRFRGLNTEAFF.

Of note for this clonotype: A much larger clone differs from this one at a single base, so this may be a read error. The rearrangement links TRBV30 to TRBJ2-1, with 10 bases aligning to TRBD2. The CDR3 has 15 amino acids. V was clipped by 5 bases and J by 9 bases; unmatched bases: 13. Germline V gene sequence: CDR1 GTSNPN, CDR2 SVGIG (reference sequence). The CDR3, as DNA: TGTGCCTGGGGGCTGGGAGCGGGAGGGCCGGGTGAGCAGTTCTTC. This sequence encodes CAWGLGAGGPGEQFF.

This clonotype is labeled medium-sized (0.01 to 0.1%). The V gene is TRBV7-9, the J gene TRBJ2-1; D possibly matches TRBD1 or TRBD2 (5 bases each). The germline gives CDR1 SEHNR, CDR2 FQNEAQ (reference sequence). The CDR3 extends over 12 amino acids. Trimming cost V 6 bases and J 9 bases, with 12 bases left between them. The CDR3 is CASRNGTLEQFF. CDR3 sequence (DNA): TGTGCCAGCAGAAACGGGACCCTTGAGCAGTTCTTC.

In its sample, this clonotype was seen many times. In DNA form, the CDR3 reads TGTGCCAGCAGCTCTAAAACAGGGACCCTCGGTACGCAGTATTTT. Its protein product is CASSSKTGTLGTQYF. This chain uses TRBV11-2 with TRBJ2-3, with a weak D call TRBD1 (6 bases). This CDR3 has 15 residues. CDR1 is SGHAT and CDR2 is FQNNGV in the germline V gene. Trimming removed 4 bases at V and 8 bases at J, with 19 bases between.

This clonotype was recorded a few times. The chain is built from TRBV12-3 or TRBV12-4 and TRBJ1-5, with 9 bases that match TRBD1. This CDR3 is 14 amino acids long. V shed 9 bases and J 1 base; nucleotides not matched to a gene: 4. CDR3 sequence reads: CASSGTGSNQPQHF. In DNA, the CDR3 is TGTGCCAGTTCCGGGACAGGGAGCAATCAGCCCCAGCATTTT.

This clonotype was seen a few times. This may be a read error, as it is one base from a much larger clone. The chain couples TRBV27 to TRBJ2-5, with D possibly matching TRBD1 (6 bases). This CDR3 region has 14 residues. Germline values: CDR1 MNHEY, CDR2 SMNVEV (reference sequence). The CDR3: CASKMDSNQETRYF. CDR3 coding DNA: TGTGCCAGCAAAATGGACAGCAACCAAGAGACCCGGTACTTC.

This clonotype is medium-sized by share. V and J are TRBV21-1 and TRBJ1-5; the table's D call of TRBD1 was not tested on the DNA. TRBV21-1 is assigned pseudogene status. This CDR3 comprises 15 residues. CDR3 bases: TGTGCCAGCAGCCAATCGGACAGGGGTGATCAGCCCCAGCATTTT. The encoded protein is CASSQSDRGDQPQHF.

This clonotype was seen a single time. DNA of the CDR3: TGTGCCAGCAGTCGGGACACGAGCTCCTACAATGAGCAGTTCTTC. This gives the protein CASSRDTSSYNEQFF. The chain has TRBV12-3 or TRBV12-4 and TRBJ2-1; a weak D match, TRBD1 (6 bases). Trimming removed 5 bases at V and 0 bases at J, with 11 bases between. This CDR3 is built from 15 residues.

This clonotype was seen many times. V is TRBV27 and J is TRBJ1-4, with 9 bases that match TRBD1. The CDR3 is 17 amino acids. Unmatched junction bases numbered 13, after V lost 4 bases and J lost 7 bases. Per the germline V gene, CDR1 is MNHEY and CDR2 is SMNVEV (reference sequence). The CDR3 bases are TGTGCCAGCAGTTCCTTCCCGGGACAGGGTCCTGTTGAAAAACTGTTTTTT. As protein: CASSSFPGQGPVEKLFF.

As regards this clonotype: A read error may be the cause here, since a much bigger clone is one base away. The chain links TRBV28 to TRBJ1-5; tentative D call: TRBD1 (6 bases). Germline CDR1 is MDHEN and CDR2 is SYDVKM. CDR3 size: 16 residues. For the CDR3, the DNA is TGTGTCAGCACCCTAAGGGGACAACTTAGCAATCAGCCCCAGCATTTT. Translating it yields CVSTLRGQLSNQPQHF.

This clonotype was seen many times. This sequence joins TRBV5-5 and TRBJ2-5; a possible D gene is TRBD2 (5 bases). This CDR3 is built from 14 residues. V was cut by 0 bases and J by 5 bases, with 11 bases left in between. Germline assignment: CDR1 SGHKS and CDR2 YYEKEE (reference sequence). The CDR3: CASSLDVLVETQYF. The CDR3 DNA reads as TGTGCCAGCAGCTTGGATGTACTAGTGGAGACCCAGTACTTC. The whole variable domain, filled in from reference TRBV5-5 and TRBJ2-5, reads DAGVTQSPTHLIKTRGQQVTLRCSPISGHKSVSWYQQVLGQGPQFIFQYYEKEERGRGNFPDRFSARQFPNYSSELNVNALLLGDSALYLCASSLDVLVETQYFGPGTRLLVL.

As for this clonotype: With a much larger clone just one base away, this may be a read error. The V and J genes are TRBV11-3 and TRBJ2-1; 9 bases line up with TRBD2. The CDR3 contains 16 residues. CDR1 and CDR2 from the germline V gene are SGHNT and YENEEA. With 5 bases clipped from V and 4 bases from J, the junction kept 9 bases outside the gene matches. Here the CDR3 reads CASSPGTSRPYNEQFF. CDR3 bases: TGTGCCAGCAGCCCCGGGACTAGCAGACCGTACAATGAGCAGTTCTTC. Filled out from reference TRBV11-3 and TRBJ2-1, the complete variable domain reads EAGVVQSPRYKIIEKKQPVAFWCNPISGHNTLYWYLQNLGQGPELLIRYENEEAVDDSQLPKDRFSAERLKGVDSTLKIQPAELGDSAVYLCASSPGTSRPYNEQFFGPGTRLTVL.

This clonotype was found many times. The chain uses TRBV5-4 and TRBJ2-5, with 8 bases lining up with TRBD1. The CDR3 totals 14 residues. Germline CDR1 SGHNT, CDR2 YYREEE (reference sequence). Trimming removed 3 bases from V and 1 base from J; junction bases left unmatched: 2. CDR3 loop: CASSSGQGQETQYF. The DNA of the CDR3 is TGTGCCAGCAGCTCCGGACAGGGCCAAGAGACCCAGTACTTC.

About this clonotype itself: A much larger clone sits a single nucleotide away, making a read error possible. This is likely a read error, given that the CDR3 carries no conserved phenylalanine or tryptophan at its end. The CDR3 is CASSDDREGKAFV. The CDR3 region has the DNA TGTGCCAGCAGTGATGACAGGGAAGGTAAAGCTTTCGTT. The V call is TRBV12-3 or TRBV12-4, the J call TRBJ1-1, with 7 bases lining up with TRBD1. V lost 5 bases, J lost 9 bases, and 9 bases stayed unmatched. The CDR3 is 13 residues long.

This clonotype is medium-sized (0.01 to 0.1%) by share. The V call is TRBV14, the J call TRBJ1-1; possible D gene TRBD1, 5 bases. Germline V gene sequence: CDR1 SGHDN, CDR2 FVKESK. The CDR3 has 14 residues. Trimming stripped 4 bases from V and 5 bases from J, with 14 bases between. The CDR3 here is CASSPTTWGTEAFF. The CDR3 DNA reads TGTGCCAGCAGCCCCACAACGTGGGGGACTGAAGCTTTCTTT.

Regarding this clonotype: A much larger clone lies one base from this, so it may be a read error. V gene TRBV7-9 combines with J gene TRBJ1-1; 10 nucleotides line up with TRBD1. Germline V gives CDR1 SEHNR, CDR2 FQNEAQ (reference sequence). The CDR3 loop spans 13 amino acids. V gave up 4 bases and J gave up 7 bases; unmatched junction bases: 3. The CDR3 DNA is TGTGCCAGCAGCTCGGACAGGGGGGATGAAGCTTTCTTT. This codes for CASSSDRGDEAFF. Looking up the rest from reference TRBV7-9 and TRBJ1-1 gives the full variable domain: DTGVSQNPRHKITKRGQNVTFRCDPISEHNRLYWYRQTLGQGPEFLTYFQNEAQLEKSRLLSDRFSAERPKGSFSTLEIQRTEQGDSAMYLCASSSDRGDEAFFGQGTRLTVV.

Regarding this clonotype: A much larger clone lies a single base off, so this may be a read error. The chain has TRBV4-1 and TRBJ1-2; D remains ambiguous. This CDR3 region has 16 residues. V lost 1 base, J lost 3 bases, and 15 bases lay in between. Germline V gene data show CDR1 as MGHRA and CDR2 as YSYEKL. CDR3 sequence reads: CASSQGVNSWDYGYTF. The CDR3 DNA is TGCGCCAGCAGCCAAGGTGTTAACAGTTGGGACTATGGCTACACCTTC.

This clonotype was detected ten times or more. The rearrangement links TRBV20-1 to TRBJ2-2; TRBD1 agrees at 7 bases. Looked up from germline, CDR1 is DFQATT and CDR2 is SNEGSKA (reference sequence). V trimming: 5 bases; J trimming: 0 bases; junction bases outside the gene matches: 12. The CDR3 has 17 residues. The CDR3 DNA follows: TGCAGTGCTTCGACAGGGCTAGAGGACGCGAACACCGGGGAGCTGTTTTTT. Residues: CSASTGLEDANTGELFF.

This clonotype was counted at least ten times. The chain uses TRBV12-3 or TRBV12-4 and TRBJ1-5, with D perhaps TRBD1 (6 bases). The V end was cut by 6 bases, the J end by 3 bases, with 15 bases between. The CDR3 is 15 residues long. CDR3 nucleotide sequence: TGTGCCAGCAGCATTACGACAGGCCCCAATCAGCCCCAGCATTTT. Its protein is CASSITTGPNQPQHF.

Worth noting for this clonotype: Possible read error: a much larger clone is one base away. The chain has TRBV10-3 and TRBJ2-7; weak D call: TRBD2 (5 bases). The germline V gene encodes CDR1 ENHRY and CDR2 SYGVKD. This CDR3 comprises 13 residues. The CDR3 DNA is TGTGCCATCAGTGAGGGGAGCATCTACGGGCAGTACTTC. Protein sequence: CAISEGSIYGQYF.

This clonotype was recorded a few times. This may come from a read error, since a much larger clone is one base off. The J gene is TRBJ1-1, the V gene TRBV15; D might be TRBD1 (5 bases). In germline, CDR1 is LNHNV, CDR2 YYDKDF (reference sequence). The CDR3 loop spans 13 amino acids. In nucleotides, the CDR3 is TGTGCCACCAGCACCGGGGACCAAAACCAGGCTTCCTTT. Amino acids: CATSTGDQNQASF.

This clonotype was observed a handful of times. The V and J genes are TRBV4-1 and TRBJ2-7, with 13 positions matching TRBD2. Looked up from germline, CDR1 is MGHRA and CDR2 is YSYEKL. The CDR3 sequence is 17 residues long. Losses at the gene ends were 5 bases for V and 0 bases for J; bases not matched to a gene: 7. CDR3 loop: CASSYGTSGIHSYEQYF. CDR3 DNA: TGCGCCAGCAGCTACGGGACTAGCGGGATCCACTCCTACGAGCAGTACTTC.

This clonotype was seen many times. This chain uses TRBV19 with TRBJ1-1; D gene uncertain. The germline V gene has CDR1 LNHDA and CDR2 SQIVND (reference sequence). V was cut by 6 bases and J by 7 bases, with 12 bases left in between. This CDR3 has 12 amino acids. This CDR3 is CASSGHWFEAFF. In nucleotides, the CDR3 is TGTGCCAGTAGCGGTCATTGGTTTGAAGCTTTCTTT.

As concerns this clonotype: A much larger clonotype is one base distant, so this may be a read error. This chain links TRBV5-6 with TRBJ1-6; weak D call: TRBD1 (6 bases). The length of the CDR3 is 17 residues. CDR1 is SGHDT, CDR2 YYEEEE, per germline. The CDR3 region has the DNA TGTGCCAGCAGAATGACAAGGGGGGGACCCTATAGTTCACCCCTCCACTTT. Its protein is CASRMTRGGPYSSPLHF.

The chain uses TRBV12-5 and TRBJ2-1; 13 nucleotides agree with TRBD2. The CDR3 spans 15 residues. Germline CDR1 is LGHNT and CDR2 is FRNRAP. The V and J ends lost 5 bases and 4 bases, in that order; junction bases with no gene match: 2. DNA for the CDR3: TGTGCTAGTGGTGCGACTAGCGGGAGGTACAATGAGCAGTTCTTC. This encodes CASGATSGRYNEQFF.

In this sample, this clonotype is medium-sized. This chain uses TRBV6-1 with TRBJ2-1; D perhaps matches TRBD2 (6 bases). Trimming removed 2 bases from V and 1 base from J, with 9 bases in between. This CDR3 has 15 amino acids. The V gene's germline CDR1 is MNHNS and CDR2 SASEGT. The CDR3 here is CASSELGGSYNEQFF. The CDR3, as DNA: TGTGCCAGCAGTGAACTTGGAGGGTCCTACAATGAGCAGTTCTTC.

This clonotype was observed many times. This sequence joins TRBV2 and TRBJ2-3; 7 bases agree with TRBD1. Trimming at V came to 6 bases and at J to 1 base, leaving 4 bases not matched to a gene. The length of the CDR3 is 14 residues. Germline assignment: CDR1 SNHLY and CDR2 FYNNEI. CDR3 nucleotide sequence: TGTGCCAGCAGCGCCACAGGGGGCACAGATACGCAGTATTTT. It codes for CASSATGGTDTQYF.